The 14 T cell receptor beta chains in this list originate from one sample, sequenced in a study of post-analysis software for immune sequencing data. Tagging with unique molecular identifiers was a feature of the TCR beta cDNA libraries. In TCRdb, the PCR reads were re-called with MiXCR into one record per CDR3 protein. The sample contains about 820,000 distinct CDR3 sequences, roughly 50% of which appear only once. Study observations and caveats: The five TRBV segments detected at higher frequency in patients than in controls included TRBV5-6, TRBV5-1 and TRBV20-1.

Their antigens are not known. The material sequenced was blood. All receptors come from a girl aged 10-17 years with multiple sclerosis.

The chain links TRBV12-3 or TRBV12-4 to TRBJ2-3, with D tentatively TRBD1 (6 bases). The CDR3 runs to 16 residues. The ends were cut back, 6 bases at V and 4 bases at J, with 20 bases in the middle. CDR3: CASSPFSTGRADTQYF. DNA for the CDR3: TGTGCCAGCAGCCCTTTCTCGACAGGTAGAGCAGATACGCAGTATTTT.

The genes are TRBV9 and TRBJ2-3; 10 bases align to TRBD2. The length of the CDR3 is 15 residues. Germline CDR1 is SGDLS and CDR2 is YYNGEE. With 3 bases clipped from V and 8 bases from J, the junction kept 9 bases outside the gene matches. The CDR3 coding sequence is TGTGCCAGCAGCGCCCAAGCGGGAGGGACGAGTACGCAGTATTTT. Protein sequence: CASSAQAGGTSTQYF.

The chain couples TRBV25-1 to TRBJ2-7; D is possibly TRBD2 (7 bases). The assigned J gene may be wrong: the sequence end matches TRBJ2-5 better. The germline gives CDR1 MGHDK, CDR2 SYGVNS. This CDR3 is 13 amino acids long. This CDR3 is CAGGAKNQETQYF. The DNA for the CDR3 is TGTGCCGGGGGGGCGAAGAACCAAGAGACCCAGTACTTC.

This clonotype was seen once. This chain joins TRBV10-3 and TRBJ1-2; D is uncertain. The CDR3 is 14 residues long. Germline CDR1 ENHRY, CDR2 SYGVKD. Trimming cost V 3 bases and J 4 bases, with 12 bases left between them. CDR3: CAISDDPRSYGYTF. The CDR3 nucleotides are TGTGCCATCAGTGATGATCCCAGATCCTATGGCTACACCTTC.

This clonotype came up once. The DNA of the CDR3 is TGCAGCGTTGAAGAAGGCCGCGGGGGTTGGGAGCAGTACTTC. It encodes CSVEEGRGGWEQYF. The chain employs TRBV29-1 and TRBJ2-4; 7 bases are a match to TRBD2. From germline, CDR1 is SQVTM and CDR2 ANQGSEA. V lost 0 bases to trimming and J lost 13 bases; unmatched junction nucleotides: 12. CDR3 length equals 14 residues.

The chain has TRBV6-1 and TRBJ1-5, with 8 bases fitting TRBD1. Trimming cost V 4 bases and J 2 bases; bases outside gene matches: 4. The length of the CDR3 is 15 residues. Germline V gene sequence: CDR1 MNHNS, CDR2 SASEGT. The CDR3 sequence is CASSGGQGRNQPQHF. CDR3 nucleotides: TGTGCCAGCAGTGGAGGACAGGGTCGCAATCAGCCCCAGCATTTT.

Worth noting for this clonotype: Compared with germline, one end of the junction differs, possibly owing to a read error. The chain joins TRBV20-1 to TRBJ1-2; a weak D match, TRBD1 (6 bases). This CDR3 is built from 13 residues. CDR1 and CDR2 from the germline V gene are DFQATT and SNEGSKA (reference sequence). The chain's CDR3 is CSARGAPQYGYTF. CDR3 coding DNA: TGCAGTGCTAGGGGGGCACCCCAATATGGCTACACCTTT.

V is TRBV12-5 and J is TRBJ2-3, with D tentatively TRBD1 (5 bases). Trimming took off 5 bases at V and 1 base at J, with 10 bases between the two ends. CDR1 is LGHNT and CDR2 is FRNRAP in the germline V gene. The CDR3 covers 14 residues. The CDR3 DNA reads as TGTGCTAGTGGTCTGGGGCCTCGCACAGATACGCAGTATTTT. Encoded protein: CASGLGPRTDTQYF.

This clonotype occurred a few times. In nucleotides, the CDR3 is TGTGCCAGCAGCGTAGATCAGGCTAACTATGGCTACACCTTC. Amino acid sequence: CASSVDQANYGYTF. The J gene is TRBJ1-2, the V gene TRBV9, with no clear D. The CDR3 has 14 amino acids. The V gene's germline CDR1 is SGDLS and CDR2 YYNGEE. V lost 0 bases and J 0 bases, leaving 6 bases between the germline ends.

V is TRBV5-1 and J is TRBJ2-7; D may be TRBD2 (6 bases). The germline gives CDR1 SGHRS, CDR2 YFSETQ. CDR3 length equals 14 residues. V was trimmed by 7 bases and J by 2 bases, leaving 16 bases between them. CDR3 sequence: CASYPGREAYEQYF. The CDR3 DNA reads as TGCGCCAGCTACCCCGGGCGGGAAGCCTACGAGCAGTACTTC.

V is TRBV5-1 and J is TRBJ2-5; D not resolved. This CDR3 spans 13 amino acids. Trimming took 4 bases from V and 7 from J, leaving 14 bases between them. Germline assignment: CDR1 SGHRS and CDR2 YFSETQ. In DNA, the CDR3 is TGCGCCAGCAGCCGGCCCCCGGAAGGGACCCAGTACTTC. As protein: CASSRPPEGTQYF.

The V and J genes are TRBV3-1 and TRBJ2-5; 11 bases agree with TRBD1. The germline gives CDR1 LGHDT, CDR2 YNNKEL (reference sequence). This CDR3 has 15 amino acids. With 4 bases clipped from V and 6 bases from J, the junction kept 7 bases outside the gene matches. This chain's CDR3 is CASSLGTGGSQTQYF. Here the CDR3 DNA reads TGTGCCAGCAGCCTAGGGACAGGGGGGTCACAGACCCAGTACTTC.

The chain combines TRBV20-1 with TRBJ2-5; D might be TRBD2 (6 bases). Germline CDR1 is DFQATT and CDR2 is SNEGSKA (reference sequence). This CDR3 is built from 15 residues. V lost 6 bases to trimming and J lost 11 bases, with 28 bases between them. CDR3 DNA sequence: TGCAGTGCCCGAGGTTGGGCCAGGGAGACGGGAGAGCAGTACTTC. Translated, it gives CSARGWARETGEQYF.

The table lists this clonotype with a count of one. The genes are TRBV20-1 and TRBJ1-2; 8 nucleotides match TRBD1. CDR1 DFQATT and CDR2 SNEGSKA come from the germline V gene (reference sequence). CDR3 length: 16 amino acids. V gave up 6 bases and J gave up 4 bases; unmatched junction bases: 16. CDR3 nucleotide sequence: TGCAGTGCCAAATCCGGGACAGGTCGAGTGGTCTATGGCTACACCTTC. It codes for CSAKSGTGRVVYGYTF.